The rows below give T cell receptor beta chains drawn from one sample of a study of blood T cell repertoires in COVID-19. Method: immunoSEQ multiplex PCR; TCRdb's copy keeps in-frame clones and lacks some. Of some 400,000 clones in the sample, 80% to 90% are singletons; the top ten hold 0.9% to 1.2%. Sequenced: PBMCs or T cells enriched from blood (not recorded which). The origin of the receptors is a man aged 25-45 years who had recovered from COVID-19. Each CDR3 is given with its conserved first and last residue. D genes are given only for firm matches. Rows give clone size only sometimes, using once, few, many, or a class for an expanded clone.

clone_size: NA; d_call: NA; j_call: TRBJ2-7; v_call: TRBV15; cdr3_aa: CATSRGRGEREAPYEQYF; cdr3_nt: TGTGCCACCAGCAGAGGACGTGGGGAACGGGAAGCCCCCTACGAGCAGTACTTC
clone_size: NA; d_call: NA; j_call: TRBJ1-2; v_call: TRBV12-3/TRBV12-4; cdr3_aa: CASSPGRVDGYTF; cdr3_nt: TGTGCCAGCAGTCCCGGCAGGGTCGATGGCTACACCTTC
clone_size: NA; d_call: NA; j_call: TRBJ2-7; v_call: TRBV11-3; cdr3_aa: CASSLGLSDYEQYF; cdr3_nt: TGTGCCAGCAGCTTAGGTCTTAGCGACTACGAGCAGTACTTC
clone_size: NA; d_call: NA; j_call: TRBJ1-2; v_call: TRBV29-1; cdr3_aa: CSVDAQGHSYGYTF; cdr3_nt: TGCAGCGTTGACGCGCAGGGACACTCCTATGGCTACACCTTC
clone_size: NA; d_call: TRBD2; j_call: TRBJ2-5; v_call: TRBV6-5; cdr3_aa: CASSRGLAGPETQYF; cdr3_nt: TGTGCCAGCAGTCGGGGACTAGCGGGACCAGAGACCCAGTACTTC
clone_size: NA; d_call: NA; j_call: TRBJ2-7; v_call: TRBV6-5; cdr3_aa: CASRSGSEQYF; cdr3_nt: TGTGCCAGCAGATCAGGCAGCGAGCAGTACTTC
clone_size: NA; d_call: TRBD1; j_call: TRBJ2-7; v_call: TRBV11-2; cdr3_aa: CASRTGTGNYEQYF; cdr3_nt: TGTGCCAGCAGGACCGGGACAGGGAACTACGAGCAGTACTTC
clone_size: NA; d_call: TRBD1; j_call: TRBJ1-2; v_call: TRBV28; cdr3_aa: CASTADRVKSGYTF; cdr3_nt: TGTGCCAGCACCGCGGACAGGGTCAAGTCTGGCTACACCTTC
clone_size: NA; d_call: TRBD1; j_call: TRBJ1-1; v_call: TRBV27; cdr3_aa: CASSPDRITMNTEAFF; cdr3_nt: TGTGCCAGCAGCCCGGACAGGATAACAATGAACACTGAAGCTTTCTTT
clone_size: NA; d_call: TRBD1; j_call: TRBJ2-7; v_call: TRBV5-1; cdr3_aa: CASRPGTVSEQYF; cdr3_nt: TGCGCCAGCAGACCCGGGACAGTGAGCGAGCAGTACTTC
clone_size: NA; d_call: NA; j_call: TRBJ2-2; v_call: TRBV30; cdr3_aa: CAWSVYHGGLNTGELFF; cdr3_nt: TGTGCCTGGAGTGTGTATCATGGCGGGCTGAACACCGGGGAGCTGTTTTTT
clone_size: few; d_call: TRBD1; j_call: TRBJ2-7; v_call: TRBV19; cdr3_aa: CASSIGQGTYEQYF; cdr3_nt: TGTGCCAGTAGTATAGGACAGGGGACCTACGAGCAGTACTTC
clone_size: NA; d_call: NA; j_call: TRBJ2-2; v_call: TRBV28; cdr3_aa: CATAGAGPNTGELFF; cdr3_nt: TGTGCCACCGCGGGTGCGGGACCGAACACCGGGGAGCTGTTTTTT
clone_size: NA; d_call: TRBD1; j_call: TRBJ2-7; v_call: TRBV30; cdr3_aa: CACLTGTDVYEQYF; cdr3_nt: TGTGCCTGCCTTACCGGGACAGACGTCTACGAGCAGTACTTC
clone_size: NA; d_call: NA; j_call: TRBJ2-7; v_call: TRBV12-3/TRBV12-4; cdr3_aa: CASRSNYEQYF; cdr3_nt: TGTGCCAGCAGGTCAAACTACGAGCAGTACTTC
clone_size: NA; d_call: TRBD2; j_call: TRBJ2-7; v_call: TRBV4-1; cdr3_aa: CASSRLPGLAGIYEQYF; cdr3_nt: TGCGCCAGCAGCCGATTGCCAGGACTAGCGGGAATCTACGAGCAGTACTTC
clone_size: NA; d_call: TRBD1; j_call: TRBJ2-1; v_call: TRBV5-1; cdr3_aa: CASSLVGQVNEQFF; cdr3_nt: TGCGCCAGCAGCTTGGTAGGACAGGTCAATGAGCAGTTCTTC
clone_size: NA; d_call: TRBD1; j_call: TRBJ1-1; v_call: TRBV5-6; cdr3_aa: CASSVSRDREAFF; cdr3_nt: TGTGCCAGCAGCGTTTCGCGGGACAGGGAAGCTTTCTTT
clone_size: NA; d_call: TRBD1; j_call: TRBJ1-2; v_call: TRBV28; cdr3_aa: CASSFNTRQGYGYTF; cdr3_nt: TGTGCCAGCAGTTTCAACACCCGACAGGGCTATGGCTACACCTTC
clone_size: NA; d_call: NA; j_call: TRBJ1-2; v_call: TRBV28; cdr3_aa: CASSLFLQGPDLNYGYTF; cdr3_nt: TGTGCCAGCAGTTTATTCCTACAGGGTCCCGATCTTAACTATGGCTACACCTTC
clone_size: NA; d_call: TRBD2; j_call: TRBJ2-1; v_call: TRBV29-1; cdr3_aa: CSKLGLAGHEQFF; cdr3_nt: TGCAGCAAATTGGGACTAGCGGGACATGAGCAGTTCTTC
clone_size: NA; d_call: TRBD2; j_call: TRBJ2-2; v_call: TRBV6-5; cdr3_aa: CASSYGGDPTGELFF; cdr3_nt: TGTGCCAGCAGTTATGGGGGGGACCCCACCGGGGAGCTGTTTTTT
clone_size: NA; d_call: NA; j_call: TRBJ2-2; v_call: TRBV7-6; cdr3_aa: CASSLGGNLAGELFF; cdr3_nt: TGTGCCAGCAGCTTAGGAGGGAATTTAGCCGGGGAGCTGTTTTTT
clone_size: NA; d_call: NA; j_call: TRBJ2-5; v_call: TRBV4-1; cdr3_aa: CASSQSLVGETQYF; cdr3_nt: TGCGCCAGCAGCCAAAGTCTGGTCGGGGAGACCCAGTACTTC
clone_size: NA; d_call: TRBD1; j_call: TRBJ2-7; v_call: TRBV9; cdr3_aa: CASSPSQGATYEQYF; cdr3_nt: TGTGCCAGCAGCCCAAGTCAGGGGGCTACCTACGAGCAGTACTTC
clone_size: NA; d_call: NA; j_call: TRBJ1-3; v_call: TRBV19; cdr3_aa: CASSIYSNSGNTIYF; cdr3_nt: TGTGCCAGTAGTATATACAGCAACTCTGGAAACACCATATATTTT
clone_size: few; d_call: TRBD1; j_call: TRBJ1-2; v_call: TRBV6-5; cdr3_aa: CASRLQGSLTYGYTF; cdr3_nt: TGTGCCAGCAGACTACAGGGGTCCCTTACCTATGGCTACACCTTC
clone_size: once; d_call: NA; j_call: TRBJ2-7; v_call: TRBV9; cdr3_aa: CASTTRRDPYEQYF; cdr3_nt: TGTGCCAGCACCACGCGACGGGATCCCTACGAGCAGTACTTC
clone_size: few; d_call: NA; j_call: TRBJ1-2; v_call: TRBV28; cdr3_aa: CASSSIGELYGYTF; cdr3_nt: TGTGCCAGCAGTTCGATTGGGGAGCTCTATGGCTACACCTTC
clone_size: NA; d_call: TRBD1; j_call: TRBJ2-6; v_call: TRBV19; cdr3_aa: CASRGQGVSSGANVLTF; cdr3_nt: TGTGCCAGTAGGGGACAGGGGGTGAGCTCTGGGGCCAACGTCCTGACTTTC
clone_size: NA; d_call: TRBD1; j_call: TRBJ2-7; v_call: TRBV28; cdr3_aa: CASRTGLSEQYF; cdr3_nt: TGTGCCAGCAGGACAGGGTTGTCCGAGCAGTACTTC
clone_size: NA; d_call: TRBD1; j_call: TRBJ1-2; v_call: TRBV27; cdr3_aa: CASSLTEQGAGYGYTF; cdr3_nt: TGTGCCAGCAGCCTCACCGAACAGGGGGCTGGCTATGGCTACACCTTC
clone_size: once; d_call: NA; j_call: TRBJ2-7; v_call: TRBV18; cdr3_aa: CASSVDRPSYEQYF; cdr3_nt: TGTGCCAGCTCGGTAGACAGGCCCTCCTACGAGCAGTACTTC
clone_size: NA; d_call: TRBD1; j_call: TRBJ2-7; v_call: TRBV3-1/TRBV3-2; cdr3_aa: CASSPRDRGPYEQYF; cdr3_nt: TGTGCCAGCAGCCCTAGGGACAGGGGGCCGTACGAGCAGTACTTC
clone_size: NA; d_call: TRBD2; j_call: TRBJ2-1; v_call: TRBV13; cdr3_aa: CASSLYPSGRALSYNEQFF; cdr3_nt: TGTGCCAGCAGCTTATATCCTAGCGGGAGGGCCTTGTCCTACAATGAGCAGTTCTTC
clone_size: NA; d_call: TRBD1; j_call: TRBJ1-5; v_call: TRBV4-1; cdr3_aa: CASSGPGQGVRQPQHF; cdr3_nt: TGCGCCAGCAGCGGACCGGGACAGGGGGTAAGGCAGCCCCAGCATTTT
clone_size: NA; d_call: NA; j_call: TRBJ2-2; v_call: TRBV24-1; cdr3_aa: CATEMEANTGELFF; cdr3_nt: TGTGCCACCGAAATGGAGGCAAACACCGGGGAGCTGTTTTTT
clone_size: NA; d_call: TRBD2; j_call: TRBJ2-2; v_call: TRBV4-2; cdr3_aa: CASSHGTTDTGELFF; cdr3_nt: TGTGCCAGCAGCCACGGGACTACGGACACCGGGGAGCTGTTTTTT
clone_size: NA; d_call: TRBD2; j_call: TRBJ2-1; v_call: TRBV6-5; cdr3_aa: CASIKLAGVGAEQFF; cdr3_nt: TGTGCCAGCATCAAACTAGCGGGAGTTGGCGCTGAGCAGTTCTTC